This is a list of T cell receptor beta chains from one sample in a study of blood T cell repertoires in COVID-19. Sequencing used immunoSEQ multiplex PCR; TCRdb keeps in-frame clones, though not all of them. Of around 130,000 clones detected, around 80% appear once; the ten largest clones hold approximately 1.8%. Sample: peripheral blood. The receptors originated from a man in his sixties or seventies with acute or convalescent COVID-19. Both conserved end residues are trimmed from each CDR3. Fields, in order: J gene, V gene, CDR3 protein.

TRBJ1-2	TRBV5-6	ASSFDRESYGYT
TRBJ2-2	TRBV6-4	ASSDGQGAGELF
TRBJ1-1	TRBV29-1	SVGELGGATEAF
TRBJ2-4	TRBV21-1	ASSNPSVSGGGAKNIQY
TRBJ1-3	TRBV7-6	ASSPTRTGLLNTIY
TRBJ1-1	TRBV18	ASSRQSPRDTEAF
TRBJ1-6	TRBV7-6	ASSSGQYNSPLH
TRBJ2-3	TRBV7-8	ASSQSIGTQY
TRBJ1-5	TRBV5-5	ASSFTGYQPQH
TRBJ2-5	TRBV19	ASTTSDQETQY
TRBJ1-6	TRBV28	ASGRGDYNSPLH
TRBJ2-1	TRBV7-3	ASSLQGWGEQF
TRBJ2-1	TRBV4-2	ASSQLAGGPYSYNEQF
TRBJ1-2	TRBV27	ASRPDRGFHGYT
TRBJ1-2	TRBV7-3	ASSPHPAGAIYGYT
TRBJ1-2	TRBV18	ASSPGRQAYGYT
TRBJ1-1	TRBV7-8	ASSFGGGFEAF
TRBJ2-7	TRBV19	ASKETGSSYEQY
TRBJ2-3	TRBV10-3	AIKSTSGGHYTDTQY
TRBJ1-1	TRBV11-2	ASSLPSTGYTEAF
TRBJ1-2	TRBV6-6	ASSYRRTDSGYT
TRBJ2-7	TRBV27	ASSLSGYEQY
TRBJ1-1	TRBV5-1	ASSRTPHRGFSTEAF
TRBJ1-5	TRBV28	ASSDRSYSNQPQH
TRBJ2-7	TRBV7-3	ASSPPSVEQY
TRBJ1-6	TRBV5-8	ASSLLQGNSPLH
TRBJ1-4	TRBV5-6	ASSTGQAVNEKLF
TRBJ1-1	TRBV12-3/TRBV12-4	ASSLKRNTEAF
TRBJ2-5	TRBV7-2	ASSFRGLQKTQY
TRBJ1-2	TRBV11-2	ASSHNRAGYGYT
TRBJ1-1	TRBV6-2/TRBV6-3	ASSPTRTEAF
TRBJ2-2	TRBV5-4	ASSFPRQGLTGELF
TRBJ1-2	TRBV6-5	ASRRGQVYT
TRBJ2-1	TRBV6-5	ASSSPSTGGGNEQF
TRBJ2-1	TRBV6-5	ASRFLSSYNEQF
TRBJ2-1	TRBV13	ASSSTGQGHNEQF
TRBJ2-7	TRBV19	ASAGTQYYEQY
TRBJ1-1	TRBV5-1	ASSRGGLNTEAF
TRBJ1-1	TRBV27	ASSSPSTGNTEAF
TRBJ2-7	TRBV19	ASSIGADSYEQY
TRBJ2-7	TRBV7-3	ASSPRGGSYEQY
TRBJ2-4	TRBV12-3/TRBV12-4	ASSLGGQNIQY
TRBJ1-2	TRBV28	ASSLRGPYGYT
TRBJ1-5	TRBV24-1	ATSDSGGGNQPQH
TRBJ1-4	TRBV9	ASSATGTGVEKLF
TRBJ1-1	TRBV19	ASGGQARAF
TRBJ1-4	TRBV5-1	ASSFAAGANEKLF
TRBJ2-2	TRBV9	ASSGRGQGYFVDTGELF
TRBJ2-2	TRBV5-4	ASSLGGAFTGELF
TRBJ2-1	TRBV5-6	ASSPGLMQRGNEQF
TRBJ1-1	TRBV6-5	ASSPRGLGEAF
TRBJ2-1	TRBV7-7	ASSLTGGNDEQF
TRBJ1-3	TRBV9	ASSLAGSSGNTIY
TRBJ2-1	TRBV6-4	ASSRDSRYNEQF
TRBJ2-7	TRBV11-2	ASSLFPSYEQY